The 10 T cell receptor beta chains below were found in one sample sequenced in a study of blood T cell repertoires in COVID-19. The method was immunoSEQ multiplex PCR; TCRdb's version includes in-frame clones alone and lacks a portion of them. This sample has some 200,000 clones, with around 84% found just once. Source material: peripheral blood. Receptor source: a woman between 40 and 55 years old who had recovered from COVID-19.

The chain is built from TRBV5-1 and TRBJ2-7; TRBD1 agrees at 11 bases. The germline CDR1 and CDR2 sequences are SGHRS and YFSETQ. There are 15 residues in the CDR3. Trimming removed 0 bases from V and 3 bases from J; junction bases left unmatched: 2. The CDR3 spells CASSLGDRGYYEQYF. DNA for the CDR3: TGCGCCAGCAGCTTGGGGGACAGGGGGTACTACGAGCAGTACTTC.

The chain combines TRBV5-1 with TRBJ2-7; D possibly corresponds to TRBD1 (6 bases). V lost 1 base, J lost 0 bases, and 8 bases lay in between. In germline, CDR1 is SGHRS, CDR2 YFSETQ. The CDR3 extends over 14 amino acids. As DNA, the CDR3 is TGCGCCAGCAGCTTGACAGGGTACTCCTACGAGCAGTACTTC. Translating it yields CASSLTGYSYEQYF.

The J gene is TRBJ2-5, the V gene TRBV24-1; no clear D. The germline CDR1 and CDR2 sequences are KGHDR and SFDVKD. V was cut by 3 bases and J by 2 bases, with 6 bases left in between. The CDR3 runs to 13 residues. The CDR3 reads CATSDPSQETQYF. CDR3 nucleotides: TGTGCCACCAGTGATCCTAGTCAAGAGACCCAGTACTTC.

This chain connects TRBV4-3 to TRBJ2-7; D is possibly TRBD2 (6 bases). V was clipped by 1 base and J by 7 bases, with 11 bases between them. Germline CDR1 LGHNA, CDR2 YSLEER. The CDR3 totals 13 residues. CDR3 in amino acids: CASSQVWGEEQYF. The CDR3 bases are TGCGCCAGCAGCCAAGTTTGGGGGGAAGAGCAGTACTTC.

The V and J genes are TRBV30 and TRBJ2-7; the D gene is possibly TRBD2 (6 bases). Germline CDR1 reads GTSNPN; CDR2 reads SVGIG (reference sequence). This CDR3 contains 14 residues. Between the trimmed V and J ends, which lost 2 bases and 2 bases, there was a span of 13 bases. The CDR3 DNA follows: TGTGCCTGGAGTCGCATGGCGGGGACCTACGAGCAGTACTTC. As protein: CAWSRMAGTYEQYF.

The CDR3 DNA follows: TGTGCCAGTAGTACCGGACAGGGTCGAGAGACCCAGTACTTC. Its protein is CASSTGQGRETQYF. The J gene is TRBJ2-5, the V gene TRBV19, with 8 bases that match TRBD1. Germline loops: CDR1 LNHDA, CDR2 SQIVND (reference sequence). The CDR3 is made up of 14 amino acids. Trimming at V came to 4 bases and at J to 4 bases, leaving 5 bases not matched to a gene.

The CDR3 bases are TGCAGCGTTACCACTAGCGGGGGGTTTTTTAGGGAGACCCAGTACTTC. It yields the protein CSVTTSGGFFRETQYF. The chain is built from TRBV29-1 and TRBJ2-5; 12 bases agree with TRBD2. V dropped 5 bases and J dropped 5; count of bases not matched to a gene: 12. The CDR3 has 16 amino acids. Germline assignment: CDR1 SQVTM and CDR2 ANQGSEA.

The rearrangement joins TRBV27 to TRBJ2-7, with D hard to call. Germline V gene sequence: CDR1 MNHEY, CDR2 SMNVEV (reference sequence). The CDR3 spans 13 residues. The germline V and J ends were trimmed by 2 bases and 4 bases, with 9 bases remaining between them. In DNA, the CDR3 is TGTGCCAGCAGTTTAAACAATCTGTACGAGCAGTACTTC. Translated: CASSLNNLYEQYF.

The V call is TRBV25-1, the J call TRBJ1-2; TRBD1 aligns across 11 bases. The CDR3 contains 17 residues. Germline CDR1 MGHDK, CDR2 SYGVNS. The J segment lost 3 bases and the V segment lost 5 bases, leaving 11 bases of the junction unmatched. The CDR3 sequence is CASSSLPGTGGHYGYTF. The CDR3 bases are TGTGCCAGCAGTTCACTCCCGGGGACAGGGGGTCACTATGGCTACACCTTC.

V usage is TRBV5-1 and J usage is TRBJ1-1; tentatively, D is TRBD1 (6 bases). The CDR3 runs to 15 residues. The V gene lost 0 bases and the J gene lost 4 bases, with 13 bases spanning the gap. The germline CDR1 and CDR2 sequences are SGHRS and YFSETQ. As DNA, the CDR3 is TGCGCCAGCAGCTTGGTTTGGGGGACATTCACTGAAGCTTTCTTT. Its protein is CASSLVWGTFTEAFF.